This is a list of T cell receptor beta chains from one sample in a study of cytomegalovirus exposure and HLA in healthy donors. Produced via immunoSEQ multiplex PCR; TCRdb's table is partial and in-frame only. The repertoire holds over 95,000 clones, with about 68% as singletons. Sequenced input: PBMCs. The receptors originated from a woman between 40 and 55 years old in good health and CMV-seropositive. Both conserved end residues are part of each CDR3. A D gene is named only where the DNA matches it firmly. Clone size is stated in some rows and not others, as once, few, many or a class when expanded.

TRBV4-1,.,TRBJ2-7,TRBD2,CASSQRGAGGSGEQYF,TGCGCCAGCAGCCAAAGGGGGGCGGGGGGGTCTGGAGAGCAGTACTTC
TRBV28,.,TRBJ1-2,TRBD1,CASSPGTGFGNYGYTF,TGTGCCAGCAGTCCCGGGACAGGGTTTGGTAACTATGGCTACACCTTC
TRBV19,.,TRBJ1-1,.,CASRLQGWTEAFF,TGTGCCAGTAGGCTACAGGGTTGGACTGAAGCTTTCTTT
TRBV2,.,TRBJ2-7,TRBD2,CASSLGGTSGSEQYF,TGTGCCAGCAGCCTCGGTGGCACTAGCGGGAGTGAGCAGTACTTC
TRBV2,once,TRBJ2-5,.,CASSGTQETQYF,TGTGCCAGCAGTGGGACTCAAGAGACCCAGTACTTC
TRBV6-1,.,TRBJ2-7,TRBD1,CASSVTGTGRYEQYF,TGTGCCAGCAGTGTGACCGGGACAGGGCGATACGAGCAGTACTTC
TRBV6-5,.,TRBJ2-3,TRBD1,CASKRTGSADTQYF,TGTGCCAGCAAAAGGACAGGGTCGGCAGATACGCAGTATTTT
TRBV29-1,.,TRBJ2-2,.,CSVDPGVGTGELFF,TGCAGCGTTGACCCAGGGGTTGGCACCGGGGAGCTGTTTTTT
TRBV6-1,few,TRBJ2-2,.,CASSEALAVNTGELFF,TGTGCCAGCAGTGAGGCACTAGCTGTGAACACCGGGGAGCTGTTTTTT
TRBV6-5,.,TRBJ1-1,TRBD1,CASSRQGLNTEAFF,TGTGCCAGCAGTCGACAGGGGCTGAACACTGAAGCTTTCTTT
TRBV6-1,.,TRBJ1-1,TRBD1,CASSDGTGEIAEAFF,TGTGCCAGCAGTGATGGGACAGGGGAAATCGCTGAAGCTTTCTTT
TRBV11-3,.,TRBJ1-1,.,CASSSSGTNTEAFF,TGTGCCAGCAGCTCCTCCGGGACAAACACTGAAGCTTTCTTT
TRBV7-9,.,TRBJ2-1,TRBD2,CASSLTAGGRGGEQFF,TGTGCCAGCAGCTTAACAGCGGGAGGGCGGGGGGGTGAGCAGTTCTTC
TRBV7-3,once,TRBJ2-1,.,CASSFQGTIYNEQFF,TGTGCCAGCAGCTTTCAGGGGACGATCTACAATGAGCAGTTCTTC
TRBV7-3,.,TRBJ2-5,TRBD2,CASSLRAGRRETQYF,TGTGCCAGCAGCTTAAGAGCGGGGAGAAGGGAGACCCAGTACTTC
TRBV27,.,TRBJ2-7,.,CASSPKGRVYEQYF,TGTGCCAGCAGTCCTAAGGGCAGGGTCTACGAGCAGTACTTC
TRBV11-3,.,TRBJ2-3,.,CASSLGSQGFGWPDTQYF,TGTGCCAGCAGCTTAGGGTCACAGGGATTTGGGTGGCCAGATACGCAGTATTTT
TRBV11-3,.,TRBJ2-2,TRBD1,CASSGGQGTTGELFF,TGTGCCAGCAGCGGCGGACAGGGGACCACCGGGGAGCTGTTTTTT
TRBV2,.,TRBJ2-5,TRBD2,CASRGLAQETQYF,TGTGCCAGCAGGGGACTAGCACAGGAGACCCAGTACTTC
TRBV25-1,.,TRBJ1-5,.,CASSELSTQGNQPQHF,TGTGCCAGCAGTGAACTCTCCACCCAGGGGAATCAGCCCCAGCATTTT
TRBV4-2,.,TRBJ1-1,.,CASSSPQGGEDTEAFF,TGTGCCAGCAGCTCCCCTCAGGGCGGAGAGGACACTGAAGCTTTCTTT
TRBV2,once,TRBJ2-2,TRBD2,CASRGTSGSGELFF,TGTGCCAGCAGAGGGACTAGCGGGAGCGGGGAGCTGTTTTTT
TRBV19,.,TRBJ1-3,TRBD1,CASSPRGLGGNTIYF,TGTGCCAGTAGCCCCAGGGGGTTGGGTGGAAACACCATATATTTT
TRBV5-6,few,TRBJ2-7,.,CASSLPGRGKVYEQYF,TGTGCCAGCAGCTTGCCGGGGAGAGGTAAAGTTTACGAGCAGTACTTC